This TCR beta chain was captured by sequencing in a study of blood T cell repertoires in COVID-19. On the study more broadly: Samples taken during acute and convalescent COVID-19 were collected in the United States, Italy and Spain.

Germline CDR1 SGHNT, CDR2 YENEEA. CDR3 length equals 15 residues. The junction had 4 bases not matched to a gene; V was cut back by 5 bases and J by 2 bases. Some clones are missing from TCRdb's copy, which holds only in-frame ones; the method was immunoSEQ multiplex PCR. Among over 200,000 clones, 80% to 85% were seen once, and the ten largest hold approximately 4.8%. The chain is built from TRBV11-3 and TRBJ2-3; 10 bases are shared with TRBD2. Input material: peripheral blood. This clonotype was obtained from a man aged 45-60 years with active or convalescent COVID-19. CDR3 DNA sequence: TGTGCCAGCAGCCCTAGCGGGGGTTACACAGATACGCAGTATTTT. This sequence encodes CASSPSGGYTDTQYF.